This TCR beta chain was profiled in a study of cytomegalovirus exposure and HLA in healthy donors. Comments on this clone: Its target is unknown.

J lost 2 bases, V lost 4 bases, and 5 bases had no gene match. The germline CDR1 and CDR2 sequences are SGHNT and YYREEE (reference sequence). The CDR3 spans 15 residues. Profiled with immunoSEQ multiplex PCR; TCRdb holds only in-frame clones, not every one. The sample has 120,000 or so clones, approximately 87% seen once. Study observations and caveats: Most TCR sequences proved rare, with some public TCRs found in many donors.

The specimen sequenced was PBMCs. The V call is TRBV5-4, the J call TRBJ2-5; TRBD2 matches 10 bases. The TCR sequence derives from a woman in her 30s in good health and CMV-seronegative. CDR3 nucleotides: TGTGCCAGCAGCCTTAGCGGGGGGAGGCAAGAGACCCAGTACTTC. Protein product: CASSLSGGRQETQYF.